This T cell receptor (beta chain) was recovered during a study of T cells in Graves' hyperthyroidism and ophthalmopathy. Researchers amplified the TCR beta CDR3 regions from RNA transcripts. Initially, a first-round RT-PCR of the TCR CDR3 employed the HTBI primer set. Using its own MiXCR run on the multiplex PCR reads, TCRdb lists one record per CDR3 protein. This table holds about 760,000 distinct CDR3 sequences, 30% to 40% found once. Study-wide results and caveats: Appearing also in blood were most of the thyroid clonotypes expanded above 0.001.

This clonotype came up many times. The antigen remains unidentified. This TCR was recovered from a woman aged 40 to 50 with Graves' hyperthyroidism. Sequenced sample: blood.

This chain's CDR3 is CAISAQQENTEAFF. CDR3 coding DNA: TGTGCCATCAGTGCCCAACAGGAGAACACTGAAGCTTTCTTT. The rearrangement joins TRBV10-3 to TRBJ1-1; a weak D match, TRBD1 (5 bases). The CDR3 has 14 amino acids. Germline CDR1 and CDR2: ENHRY and SYGVKD. Trimming removed 4 bases at V and 1 base at J, with 10 bases between.